Here is one TCR beta chain with its context. The sample belongs to a study of blood T cell repertoires in COVID-19. Study background: Sites in the United States, Italy and Spain provided acute and convalescent COVID-19 samples. The cDNA or gDNA used as material had been derived from T cells, B-cell-depleted T cells, or PBMCs.

In the original processing: Cell counts per sample came from amplifying reference gene primers. TCRdb's table, derived via immunoSEQ multiplex PCR, lists solely in-frame clones and lacks some. The V and J calls and the clone size are those of that table, but D and trimming were determined from the DNA. The top ten hold roughly 7% of the sample, which has roughly 200,000 clones, about 80% seen once. Seattle patients were enrolled during active infection and followed longitudinally. Per the germline V gene, CDR1 is SGHNT and CDR2 is YENEEA. With 5 bases removed from V and 2 bases from J, the gap between germline ends came to 8 bases. CDR3 length equals 13 residues.

This clonotype was sampled from a woman aged 80 or over with COVID-19, enrolled during active disease. Input material: peripheral blood. The rearrangement links TRBV11-3 to TRBJ2-3, with a tentative D call TRBD2 (5 bases). DNA for the CDR3: TGTGCCAGCAGCACTAGGAACACAGATACGCAGTATTTT. As protein: CASSTRNTDTQYF.